This TCR beta chain was sequenced for a study of OX40 agonist ivuxolimab in advanced cancers. Notes on the research overall: Ivuxolimab was an agonistic, fully human IgG2 monoclonal antibody directed against OX40 (CD134), a costimulatory receptor. Intravenous ivuxolimab was administered to patients every 2 weeks at six dose levels: 0.01, 0.1, 0.3, 1.5, 3 and 10 mg/kg. Among the roughly 54 dose-escalation patients, around 20 had hepatocellular carcinoma, roughly 15 melanoma, 9 renal cell carcinoma and 9 head and neck cancer. In the dose-escalation cohort, about four fifths of patients were male, and the mean age was 60 years with a range of roughly 23 to 90. Patients were allowed to have had prior anti-PD-1, anti-PD-L1 or anti-CTLA-4 therapy, and around 40% of the dose-escalation patients had previously received checkpoint inhibitors. Partial responses were achieved by three dose-escalation patients, of whom one had hepatocellular carcinoma and two had cutaneous melanoma. Peripheral TCRbeta sequencing was intended to test whether TCR sequence diversity was altered and clonal T-cell expansion was caused by ivuxolimab. The paper describes the monotherapy dose-escalation part (N of about 54 patients) of the phase I trial of ivuxolimab. General conclusions and limits of the study: Clonal expansion of both CD4+ and CD8+ blood T cells was observed from baseline to week 6 at doses 0.1 to 3.0 mg/kg. The antigen specificity of the clonally expanded peripheral T cells was not determined. Low levels of normalized T-cell clonal expansion were also shown by some nonresponding patients. After ivuxolimab, CD8+ T cells had more expanded clones than CD4+ T cells on average. In the 0.1-3.0 mg/kg groups, partial responders were among the patients with the lowest normalized peripheral clonal expansion, particularly in CD8+ T cells.

Genomic DNA was extracted from sorted cells for sequencing of the TCRbeta CDR3 region. The immunoSEQ Assay was used to sequence the TCRbeta CDR3 regions. The clones in this table, taken by TCRdb from immuneACCESS, are in-frame only. Not every clone is retained; where verified, under half of the shortfall comes from an unresolved V gene, and the cause of the rest is unknown. This sample has approximately 6,000 clones in its table, and 60% to 80% of those were observed once. Roughly 25% of the sample is taken by the ten largest. The trial excluded patients who had a history of autoimmune disease or who were on systemic immunosuppression. Peripheral blood for TCR sequencing was drawn from every dose cohort at baseline, at cycle 4 day 1 and at cycle 7 day 1. Samples came from an open-label, multicenter, first-in-human phase I dose-escalation trial of ivuxolimab. Adults with locally advanced or metastatic melanoma, renal cell carcinoma, hepatocellular carcinoma or head and neck squamous cell carcinoma were enrolled in the trial. Before TCR sequencing, CD4+ T cells and CD8+ T cells from peripheral blood were sorted into separate populations.

As for this clone: The clone's antigen remains unknown. There are no base qualities to consult, and no much larger clone falls within one base.

The CDR3, from cysteine to phenylalanine, totals 13 residues. The only DNA kept is the CDR3, 39 bases in frame from the first base. At the junction V is shortened by 8 bases and J by 7 bases, with 15 bases in between. Via the germline V gene (reference sequence), CDR1 is SEHNR and CDR2 FQNEAQ. The sample consisted of CD4+ or CD8+ T cells sorted from blood, taken in a trial of the OX40 agonist ivuxolimab. The chain employs TRBV7-9 and TRBJ1-5, and the D gene may be TRBD1, 6 bases matching. The sequence was collected from an adult with an advanced solid tumor such as melanoma, head and neck, liver or kidney cancer. DNA sequence: TGTGCCAGCTCGTGGGGGGGGCAACAGCCCCAGCATTTT. This translates into CASSWGGQQPQHF.